This entry lists 2 T cell receptor beta chains sequenced from one sample in a study of T-cell memory formation after mild COVID-19. TCRdb reprocessed the 5' RACE reads with MiXCR, giving one entry per CDR3 protein. The table shows 400,000 or so distinct CDR3 sequences, with 20% occurring only once. Sequencing used PBMCs or a T cell subset sorted from them (not recorded which). Every receptor here comes from an adult woman who had mild COVID-19 (a few samples of this study predate the infection). Cell type and time point are not known.

V usage is TRBV7-9 and J usage is TRBJ2-7, with D possibly TRBD1 on 5 matching bases. This CDR3 region has 18 residues. Trimming stripped 4 bases from V and 5 bases from J, with 27 bases between. The germline V gene has CDR1 SEHNR and CDR2 FQNEAQ (reference sequence). DNA for the CDR3: TGTGCCAGCAGCTCCAGTTACCAGGGAAATAGGCTAACCGACGAGCAGTACTTC. It is translated as CASSSSYQGNRLTDEQYF.

The chain carries TRBV12-3 or TRBV12-4 and TRBJ1-4; D perhaps matches TRBD1 (5 bases). V lost 7 bases, J lost 4 bases, and 13 bases lay in between. There are 14 residues in the CDR3. This CDR3 is CASKRGRLNEKLFF. CDR3 nucleotides: TGTGCCAGCAAGAGGGGACGGCTTAATGAAAAACTGTTTTTT.